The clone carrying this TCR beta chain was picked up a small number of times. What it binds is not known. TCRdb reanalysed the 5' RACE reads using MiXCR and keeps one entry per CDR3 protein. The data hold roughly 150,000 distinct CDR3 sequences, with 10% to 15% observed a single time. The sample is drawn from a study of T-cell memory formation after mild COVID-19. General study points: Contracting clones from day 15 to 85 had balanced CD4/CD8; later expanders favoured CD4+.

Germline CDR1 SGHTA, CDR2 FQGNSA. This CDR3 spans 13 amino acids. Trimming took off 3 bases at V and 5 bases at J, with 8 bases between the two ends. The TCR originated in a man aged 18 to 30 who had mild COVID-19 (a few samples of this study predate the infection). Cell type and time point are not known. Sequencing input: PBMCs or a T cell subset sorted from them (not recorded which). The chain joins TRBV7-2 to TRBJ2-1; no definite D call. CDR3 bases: TGTGCCAGCAGCTTGAAACACGACAATGAGCAGTTCTTC. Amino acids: CASSLKHDNEQFF. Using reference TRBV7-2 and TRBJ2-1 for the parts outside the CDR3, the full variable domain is GAGVSQSPSNKVTEKGKDVELRCDPISGHTALYWYRQSLGQGLEFLIYFQGNSAPDKSGLPSDRFSAERTGGSVSTLTIQRTQQEDSAVYLCASSLKHDNEQFFGPGTRLTVL.